This TCR beta chain was documented in a study of blood T cell repertoires in COVID-19. Study-level background: Samples came from the United States, Italy and Spain, spanning acute and convalescent COVID-19.

In the original processing: Using reference gene primer amplification, nucleated cell counts were estimated. Some clones are missing from TCRdb's copy, which holds only in-frame ones; the method was immunoSEQ multiplex PCR. The V and J calls and clone size come from that table; D and trimming were worked out from the DNA. The sample contains roughly 410,000 clones, around 92% of which appear only once. Trimming removed 3 bases at V and 8 bases at J, with 6 bases between. CDR1 and CDR2 from the germline V gene are LGHDT and YNNKEL (reference sequence). The CDR3 sequence is 11 residues long. The V and J genes are TRBV3-1 (or the pseudogene TRBV3-2) and TRBJ2-3, with D perhaps matching TRBD2 (5 bases). The receptor comes from a man aged 40-49 years with acute or convalescent COVID-19. Sequencing input: peripheral blood. The CDR3 is CASSHAGTQYF. The CDR3 DNA reads TGTGCCAGCAGCCACGCGGGTACGCAGTATTTT.